These T cell receptor beta chains were read from a single sample in a study of blood T cell repertoires in COVID-19. Here immunoSEQ multiplex PCR was the method, and the copy in TCRdb shows in-frame clones only, minus some. This table has 170,000 or so clones, about 90% appearing once. Sequences were obtained from PBMCs or T cells enriched from blood (not recorded which). The receptors shown here come from a woman in her 50s who had recovered from COVID-19. CDR3s include the opening cysteine and the closing phenylalanine or tryptophan. The order of the fields is J gene, D gene, clone size, V gene, CDR3 protein, CDR3 DNA. The D gene is left open where the match is weak. The listing skips clone size in some rows; elsewhere it reads once, few, many or a size class.

TRBJ2-5	TRBD1	NA	TRBV3-1/TRBV3-2	CASRGDRAVGTQYF	TGTGCCAGCAGGGGGGACAGGGCGGTTGGGACCCAGTACTTC
TRBJ2-7	TRBD2	once	TRBV7-8	CASSLGTRYEQYF	TGTGCCAGCAGCTTAGGGACTAGGTACGAGCAGTACTTC
TRBJ2-5	NA	NA	TRBV27	CASSFRQLPGMTQYF	TGTGCCAGCAGTTTTAGACAGCTACCCGGTATGACCCAGTACTTC
TRBJ2-7	TRBD2	NA	TRBV7-8	CASSLGASGRFRGEQYF	TGTGCCAGCAGCTTAGGGGCTAGCGGGAGGTTCCGAGGCGAGCAGTACTTC
TRBJ1-1	NA	NA	TRBV11-1	CASSRLEGAEAFF	TGTGCCAGCAGTCGCCTTGAAGGGGCTGAAGCTTTCTTT
TRBJ1-3	NA	NA	TRBV16	CASSQGLQGNTIYF	TGTGCCAGCAGCCAAGGCCTACAGGGAAACACCATATATTTT
TRBJ1-1	TRBD1	once	TRBV11-2	CASSLVTTGRTEAFF	TGTGCCAGCAGCTTAGTGACGACAGGGCGCACTGAAGCTTTCTTT
TRBJ1-5	TRBD1	many	TRBV10-1	CASSDARQGGGNQPQHF	TGCGCCAGCAGTGACGCCCGTCAGGGGGGCGGCAATCAGCCCCAGCATTTT
TRBJ2-5	TRBD2	NA	TRBV7-2	CASSSSGNRETQYF	TGTGCCAGCAGCTCTAGCGGGAATCGGGAGACCCAGTACTTC
TRBJ1-2	NA	NA	TRBV28	CASSLEPSVDYGYTF	TGTGCCAGCAGTTTAGAGCCTTCGGTAGACTATGGCTACACCTTC
TRBJ1-1	NA	NA	TRBV14	CASSQSGTLKAFF	TGTGCCAGCAGCCAAAGCGGGACTCTGAAAGCTTTCTTT
TRBJ2-5	TRBD1	NA	TRBV28	CASRPPGQGAQYF	TGTGCCAGCAGACCGCCGGGACAGGGGGCCCAGTACTTC
TRBJ1-2	NA	NA	TRBV28	CASSLNHPGQIANYGYTF	TGTGCCAGCAGTTTAAATCATCCCGGACAGATAGCTAACTATGGCTACACCTTC
TRBJ1-2	TRBD1	NA	TRBV5-6	CASSYEDRPLYGYTF	TGTGCCAGCAGTTATGAGGACAGGCCCCTCTATGGCTACACCTTC
TRBJ1-3	NA	NA	TRBV19	CASSSGGIAGNTIYF	TGTGCCAGTAGTTCGGGGGGAATCGCCGGAAACACCATATATTTT
TRBJ2-1	TRBD2	NA	TRBV5-1	CASSFSGTSRHEQFF	TGCGCCAGCAGCTTTTCCGGGACTAGCCGTCATGAGCAGTTCTTC
TRBJ2-7	NA	NA	TRBV7-8	CASSIAGTRYEQYF	TGTGCCAGCAGCATCGCCGGGACTCGCTACGAGCAGTACTTC
TRBJ1-1	TRBD1	NA	TRBV5-4	CASSFLTGMNTEAFF	TGTGCCAGCAGCTTCCTGACAGGGATGAACACTGAAGCTTTCTTT
TRBJ2-1	TRBD2	NA	TRBV27	CASHGGEGPYNEQFF	TGTGCCAGTCACGGGGGGGAGGGCCCCTACAATGAGCAGTTCTTC
TRBJ2-7	TRBD2	NA	TRBV19	CASTPAGGSYEQYF	TGTGCCAGTACTCCCGCGGGAGGATCCTACGAGCAGTACTTC
TRBJ2-1	NA	NA	TRBV15	CATSIGSSYNEQFF	TGTGCCACCAGCATCGGGAGCTCCTACAATGAGCAGTTCTTC